The entry below describes one TCR beta chain. Patients in Seattle were enrolled during active infection, then followed longitudinally. The CDR3 has 12 amino acids. Germline V gives CDR1 LNHDA, CDR2 SQIVND (reference sequence). The V gene lost 7 bases and the J gene lost 5 bases, with 9 bases spanning the gap. These data are taken from a study of blood T cell repertoires in COVID-19. Whole-study context: COVID-19 samples from acute and convalescent phases originated in the United States, Italy and Spain. Nucleic acid was either cDNA or gDNA, and it came from T cells, B-cell-depleted T cells, or PBMCs.

As originally analysed: Reference gene primer amplification yielded estimated nucleated cell counts. The protocol was immunoSEQ multiplex PCR, while the TCRdb copy is restricted to in-frame clones and leaves out a portion. Clone size and V and J calls were adopted from that table, with D and trimming inferred from the DNA. The sample has approximately 240,000 clones; about 83% are singletons. This clonotype originated in a woman aged 25-40 years with COVID-19, enrolled during active disease. Sequencing input: peripheral blood. The chain is built from TRBV19 and TRBJ1-5, with D possibly being TRBD1 (5 bases). This chain's CDR3 is CASTTGYQPQHF. The CDR3 DNA sequence: TGTGCCAGTACCACAGGTTATCAGCCCCAGCATTTT.